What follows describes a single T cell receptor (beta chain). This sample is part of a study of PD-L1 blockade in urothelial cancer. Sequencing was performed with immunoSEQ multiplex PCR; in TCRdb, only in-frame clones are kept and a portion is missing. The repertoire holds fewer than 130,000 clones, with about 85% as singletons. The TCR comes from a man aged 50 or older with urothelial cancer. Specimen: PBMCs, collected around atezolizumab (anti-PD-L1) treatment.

Here the CDR3 reads CASSQDDWAGANYGYTF. CDR3 DNA: TGTGCCAGCAGCCAAGACGATTGGGCAGGGGCTAACTATGGCTACACCTTC. V usage is TRBV14 and J usage is TRBJ1-2, with a possible D match to TRBD1 (6 bases). V was shortened by 0 bases and J by 0 bases, with 14 bases between the two germline ends. CDR1 SGHDN and CDR2 FVKESK come from the germline V gene. The CDR3 contains 17 residues. Filled out from reference TRBV14 and TRBJ1-2, the complete variable domain reads EAGVTQFPSHSVIEKGQTVTLRCDPISGHDNLYWYRRVMGKEIKFLLHFVKESKQDESGMPNNRFLAERTGGTYSTLKVQPAELEDSGVYFCASSQDDWAGANYGYTFGSGTRLTVV.